The subject of this entry is one T cell receptor (beta chain). Here immunoSEQ multiplex PCR was the method, and the copy in TCRdb shows in-frame clones only, minus some. The sample lists hundreds of thousands of clones; more than 70% were seen once. This entry is derived from a study of shared T cell receptors in the human thymus. This sample was shared with a second study, whose subject was human thymus T cells. That source reports: The thymus tissue came from resections taken during corrective heart surgery. A high degree of thymic repertoire overlap among unrelated individuals was reported in related research.

The sequenced sample consisted of thymocytes. The clonotype originates from a boy in the first two years of life with a congenital heart defect.

In DNA form, the CDR3 reads TGCGCCAGCAGCCAAGATGAACAGCCACATCAGCCCCAGCATTTT. Amino acids: CASSQDEQPHQPQHF. This chain links TRBV4-1 with TRBJ1-5; D uncertain. V shed 0 bases and J shed 5 bases, with 11 bases lying between them. CDR1 MGHRA and CDR2 YSYEKL come from the germline V gene. CDR3 length: 15 residues.